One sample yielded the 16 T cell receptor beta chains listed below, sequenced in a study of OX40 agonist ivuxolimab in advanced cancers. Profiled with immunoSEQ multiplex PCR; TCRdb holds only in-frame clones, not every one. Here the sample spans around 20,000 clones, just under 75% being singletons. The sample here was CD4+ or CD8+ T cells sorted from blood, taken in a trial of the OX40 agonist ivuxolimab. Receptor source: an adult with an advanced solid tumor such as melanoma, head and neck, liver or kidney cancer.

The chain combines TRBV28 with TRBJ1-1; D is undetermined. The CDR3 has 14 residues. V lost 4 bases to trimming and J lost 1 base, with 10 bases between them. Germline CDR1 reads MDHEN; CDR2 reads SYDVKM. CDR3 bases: TGTGCCAGCAGTTCCACAGCCTGGAACACTGAAGCTTTCTTT. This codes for CASSSTAWNTEAFF.

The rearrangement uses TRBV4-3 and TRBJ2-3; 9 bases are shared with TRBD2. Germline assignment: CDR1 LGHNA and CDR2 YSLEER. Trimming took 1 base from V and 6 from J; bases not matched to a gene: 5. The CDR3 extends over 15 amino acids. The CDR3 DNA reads TGCGCCAGCAGCCAAGTCGCGGGGGGGCCCGATACGCAGTATTTT. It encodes CASSQVAGGPDTQYF.

In DNA form, the CDR3 reads TGTGCCAGTCGGTATAATCAGAAAAATGAGCAGTTCTTC. Amino acids: CASRYNQKNEQFF. The chain has TRBV2 and TRBJ2-1; no definite D call. The CDR3 has 13 residues. Between the trimmed V and J ends, which lost 9 bases and 7 bases, there was a span of 16 bases. Germline V lookup: CDR1 SNHLY, CDR2 FYNNEI.

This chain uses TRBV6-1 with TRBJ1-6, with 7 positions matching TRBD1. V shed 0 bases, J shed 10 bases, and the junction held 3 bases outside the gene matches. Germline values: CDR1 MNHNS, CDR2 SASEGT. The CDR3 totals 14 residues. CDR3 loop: CASSEAGGISPLHF. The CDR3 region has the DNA TGTGCCAGCAGTGAAGCAGGGGGCATCTCACCCCTCCACTTT.

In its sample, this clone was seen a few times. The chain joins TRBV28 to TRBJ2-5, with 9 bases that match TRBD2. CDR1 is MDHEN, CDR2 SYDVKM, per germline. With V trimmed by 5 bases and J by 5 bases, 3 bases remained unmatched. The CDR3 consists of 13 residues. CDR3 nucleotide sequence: TGTGCCAGCAGTCCGGGACTAGCCGAGACCCAGTACTTC. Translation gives CASSPGLAETQYF.

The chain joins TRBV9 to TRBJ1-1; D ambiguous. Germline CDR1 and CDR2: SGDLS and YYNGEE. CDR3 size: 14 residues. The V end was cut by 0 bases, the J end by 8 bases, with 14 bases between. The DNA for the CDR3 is TGTGCCAGCAGCGTAGGGATCAGTGGGGAAGAAGCTTTCTTT. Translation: CASSVGISGEEAFF. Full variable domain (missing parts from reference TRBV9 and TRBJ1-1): DSGVTQTPKHLITATGQRVTLRCSPRSGDLSVYWYQQSLDQGLQFLIQYYNGEERAKGNILERFSAQQFPDLHSELNLSSLELGDSALYFCASSVGISGEEAFFGQGTRLTVV.

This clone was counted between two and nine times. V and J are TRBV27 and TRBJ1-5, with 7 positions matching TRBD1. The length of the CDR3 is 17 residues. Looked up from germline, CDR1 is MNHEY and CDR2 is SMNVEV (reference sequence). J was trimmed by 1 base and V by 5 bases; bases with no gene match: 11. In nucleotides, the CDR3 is TGTGCCAGCAGTCCATGGGAGGGGGCTGACAGCAATCAGCCCCAGCATTTT. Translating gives CASSPWEGADSNQPQHF.

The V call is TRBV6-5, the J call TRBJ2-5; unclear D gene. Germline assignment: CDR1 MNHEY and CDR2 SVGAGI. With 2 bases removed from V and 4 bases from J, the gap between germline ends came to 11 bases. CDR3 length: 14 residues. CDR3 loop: CASSYRPLTETQYF. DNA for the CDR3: TGTGCCAGCAGTTACCGGCCCCTAACAGAGACCCAGTACTTC.

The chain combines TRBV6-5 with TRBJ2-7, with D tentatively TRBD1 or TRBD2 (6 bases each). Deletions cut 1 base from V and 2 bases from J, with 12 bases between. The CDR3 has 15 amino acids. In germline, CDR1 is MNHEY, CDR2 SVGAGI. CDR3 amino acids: CASSYLEGGAYEQYF. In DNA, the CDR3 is TGTGCCAGCAGTTACTTGGAGGGGGGAGCCTACGAGCAGTACTTC.

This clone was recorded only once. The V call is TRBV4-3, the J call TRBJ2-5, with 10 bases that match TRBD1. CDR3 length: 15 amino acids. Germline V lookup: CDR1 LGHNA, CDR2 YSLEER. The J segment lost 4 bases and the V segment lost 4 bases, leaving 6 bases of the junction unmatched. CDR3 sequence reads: CASSPYGTGVETQYF. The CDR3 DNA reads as TGCGCCAGCAGCCCCTACGGGACAGGGGTAGAGACCCAGTACTTC.

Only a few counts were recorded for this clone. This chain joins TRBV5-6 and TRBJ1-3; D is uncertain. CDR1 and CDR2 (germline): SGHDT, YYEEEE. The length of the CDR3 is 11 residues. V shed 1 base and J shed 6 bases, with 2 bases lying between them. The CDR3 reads CASSLLNTIYF. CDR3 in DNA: TGTGCCAGCAGCTTGTTAAACACCATATATTTT.

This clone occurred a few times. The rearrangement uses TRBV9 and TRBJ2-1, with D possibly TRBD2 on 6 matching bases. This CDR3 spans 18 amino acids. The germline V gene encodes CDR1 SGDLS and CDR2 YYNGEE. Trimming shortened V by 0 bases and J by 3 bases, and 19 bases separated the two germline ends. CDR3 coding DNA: TGTGCCAGCAGCGTAGTTTCTCGTGAGAGGGAGGACTACAATGAGCAGTTCTTC. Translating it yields CASSVVSREREDYNEQFF.

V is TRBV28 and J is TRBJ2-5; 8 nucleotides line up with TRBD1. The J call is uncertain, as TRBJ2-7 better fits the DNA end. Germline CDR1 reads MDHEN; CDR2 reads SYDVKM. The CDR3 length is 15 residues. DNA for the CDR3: TGTGCCAGCAGTTTACCGGGACAGGCCTCCTACGAGCAGTACTTC. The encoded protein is CASSLPGQASYEQYF.

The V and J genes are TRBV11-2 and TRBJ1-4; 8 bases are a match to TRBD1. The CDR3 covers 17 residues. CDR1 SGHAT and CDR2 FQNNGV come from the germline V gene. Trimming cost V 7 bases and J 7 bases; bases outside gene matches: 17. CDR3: CASTEYAPGGSGEKLFF. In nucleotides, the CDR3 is TGTGCCAGCACCGAATACGCCCCAGGGGGCTCGGGTGAAAAACTGTTTTTT.

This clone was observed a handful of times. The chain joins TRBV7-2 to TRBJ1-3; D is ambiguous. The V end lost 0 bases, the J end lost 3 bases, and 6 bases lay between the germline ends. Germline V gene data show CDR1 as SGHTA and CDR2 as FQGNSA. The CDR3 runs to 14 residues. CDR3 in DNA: TGTGCCAGCAGCTTAGCAGAGGGTGGAAACACCATATATTTT. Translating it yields CASSLAEGGNTIYF.

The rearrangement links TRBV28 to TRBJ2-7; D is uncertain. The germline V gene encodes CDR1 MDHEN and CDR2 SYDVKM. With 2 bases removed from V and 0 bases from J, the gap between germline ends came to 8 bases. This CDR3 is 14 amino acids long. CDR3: CASSLIRASYEQYF. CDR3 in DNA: TGTGCCAGCAGTTTAATAAGGGCCTCCTACGAGCAGTACTTC.